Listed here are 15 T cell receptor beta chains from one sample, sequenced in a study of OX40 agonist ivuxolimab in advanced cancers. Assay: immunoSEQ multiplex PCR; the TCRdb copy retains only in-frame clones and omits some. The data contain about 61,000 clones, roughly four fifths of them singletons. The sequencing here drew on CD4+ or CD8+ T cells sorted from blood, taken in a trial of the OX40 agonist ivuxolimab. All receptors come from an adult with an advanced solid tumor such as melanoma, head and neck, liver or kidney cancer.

For the CDR3, the DNA is TGTGCCAGCAGCTTAGATGGGGGGGGGTCCTACAATGAGCAGTTCTTC. It yields the protein CASSLDGGGSYNEQFF. The chain carries TRBV11-2 and TRBJ2-1; 7 positions agree with TRBD2. V gave up 0 bases and J gave up 1 base; unmatched junction bases: 3. CDR3 length: 16 residues. From germline, CDR1 is SGHAT and CDR2 FQNNGV.

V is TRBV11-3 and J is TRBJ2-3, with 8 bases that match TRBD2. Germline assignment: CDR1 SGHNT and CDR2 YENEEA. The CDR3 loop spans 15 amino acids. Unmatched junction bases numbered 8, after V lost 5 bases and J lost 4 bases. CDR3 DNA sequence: TGTGCCAGCAGCCCCGGGGGGGCATTCGCAGATACGCAGTATTTT. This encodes CASSPGGAFADTQYF.

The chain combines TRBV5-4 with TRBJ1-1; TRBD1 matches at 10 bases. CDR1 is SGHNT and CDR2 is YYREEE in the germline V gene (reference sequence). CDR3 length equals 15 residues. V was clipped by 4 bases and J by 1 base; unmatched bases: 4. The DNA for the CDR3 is TGTGCCAGCAGCACCAGGGACAGGGGGAACACTGAAGCTTTCTTT. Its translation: CASSTRDRGNTEAFF.

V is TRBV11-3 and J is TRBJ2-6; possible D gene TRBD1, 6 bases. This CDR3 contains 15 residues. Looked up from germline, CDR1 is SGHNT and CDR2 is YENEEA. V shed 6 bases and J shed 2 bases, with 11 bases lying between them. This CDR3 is CASRQGSAGANVLTF. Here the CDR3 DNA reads TGTGCCAGCAGACAGGGTTCGGCTGGGGCCAACGTCCTGACTTTC.

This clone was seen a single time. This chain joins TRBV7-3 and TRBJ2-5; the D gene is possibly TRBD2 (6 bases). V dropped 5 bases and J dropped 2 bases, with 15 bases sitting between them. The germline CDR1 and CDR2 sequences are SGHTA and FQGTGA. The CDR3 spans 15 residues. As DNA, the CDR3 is TGTGCCAGCAGCCAGGAGGGACGGTCTCAAGAGACCCAGTACTTC. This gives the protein CASSQEGRSQETQYF.

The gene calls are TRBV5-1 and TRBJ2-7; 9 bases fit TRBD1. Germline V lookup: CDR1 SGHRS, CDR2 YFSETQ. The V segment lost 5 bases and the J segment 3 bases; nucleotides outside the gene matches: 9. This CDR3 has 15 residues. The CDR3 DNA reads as TGCGCCAGCAGGCGTCCCGGGACAGGGATCTACGAGCAGTACTTC. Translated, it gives CASRRPGTGIYEQYF.

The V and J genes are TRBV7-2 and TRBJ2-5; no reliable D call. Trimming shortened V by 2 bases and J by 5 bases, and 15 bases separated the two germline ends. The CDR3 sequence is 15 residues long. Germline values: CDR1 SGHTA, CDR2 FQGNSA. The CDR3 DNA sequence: TGTGCCAGCAGCTTATCGGTGTCCAGAGCGGAGACCCAGTACTTC. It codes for CASSLSVSRAETQYF. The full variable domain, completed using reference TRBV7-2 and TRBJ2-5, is GAGVSQSPSNKVTEKGKDVELRCDPISGHTALYWYRQSLGQGLEFLIYFQGNSAPDKSGLPSDRFSAERTGGSVSTLTIQRTQQEDSAVYLCASSLSVSRAETQYFGPGTRLLVL.

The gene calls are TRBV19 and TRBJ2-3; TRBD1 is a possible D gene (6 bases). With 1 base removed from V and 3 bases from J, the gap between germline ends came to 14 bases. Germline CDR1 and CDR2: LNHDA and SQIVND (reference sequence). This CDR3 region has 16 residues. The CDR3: CASSIGQARVTDTQYF. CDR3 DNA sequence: TGTGCCAGTAGTATAGGACAGGCAAGGGTTACAGATACGCAGTATTTT.

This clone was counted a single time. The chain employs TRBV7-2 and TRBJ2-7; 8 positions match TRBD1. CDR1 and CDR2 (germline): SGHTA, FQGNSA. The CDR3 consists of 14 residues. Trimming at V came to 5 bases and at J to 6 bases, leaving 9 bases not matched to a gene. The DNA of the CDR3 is TGTGCCAGCAGCCCACAGACAGGGGAAGGCGAGCAGTACTTC. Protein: CASSPQTGEGEQYF.

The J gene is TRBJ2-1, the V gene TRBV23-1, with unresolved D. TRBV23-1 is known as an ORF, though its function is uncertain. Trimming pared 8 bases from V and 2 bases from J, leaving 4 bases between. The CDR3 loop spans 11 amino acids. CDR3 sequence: CASLTYNEQFF. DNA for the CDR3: TGCGCCAGCCTAACCTACAATGAGCAGTTCTTC.

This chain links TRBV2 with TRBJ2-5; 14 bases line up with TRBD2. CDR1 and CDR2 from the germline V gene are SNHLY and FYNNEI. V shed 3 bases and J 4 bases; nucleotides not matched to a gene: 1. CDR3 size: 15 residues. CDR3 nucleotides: TGTGCCAGCAGTGAGGGACTAGCGGGGGCAGAGACCCAGTACTTC. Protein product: CASSEGLAGAETQYF.

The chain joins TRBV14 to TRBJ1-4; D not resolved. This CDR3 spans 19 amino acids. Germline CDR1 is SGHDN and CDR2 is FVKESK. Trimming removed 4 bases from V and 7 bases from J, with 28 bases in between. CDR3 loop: CASSRRSTSQRAAPEKLFF. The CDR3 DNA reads TGTGCCAGCAGCCGACGAAGTACATCGCAGCGGGCGGCTCCTGAAAAACTGTTTTTT.

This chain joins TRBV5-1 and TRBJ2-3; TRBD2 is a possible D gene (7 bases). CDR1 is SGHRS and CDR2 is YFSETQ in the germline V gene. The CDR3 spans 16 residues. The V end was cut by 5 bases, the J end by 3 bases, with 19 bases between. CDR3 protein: CASSPLVGGPTDTQYF. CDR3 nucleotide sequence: TGCGCCAGCAGTCCTCTAGTGGGGGGGCCAACAGATACGCAGTATTTT.

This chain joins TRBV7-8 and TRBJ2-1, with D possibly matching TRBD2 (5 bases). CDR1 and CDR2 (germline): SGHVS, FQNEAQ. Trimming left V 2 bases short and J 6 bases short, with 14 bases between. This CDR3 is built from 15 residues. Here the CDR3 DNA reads TGTGCCAGCAGCTTAAAAATTCTGAGGGCCAATGAGCAGTTCTTC. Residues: CASSLKILRANEQFF.

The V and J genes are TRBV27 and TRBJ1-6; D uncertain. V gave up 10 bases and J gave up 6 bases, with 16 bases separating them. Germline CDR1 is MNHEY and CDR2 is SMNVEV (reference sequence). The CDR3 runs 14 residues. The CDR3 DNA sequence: TGTGCCACGCGACCCTGGGCGGGTAATTCACCCCTCCACTTT. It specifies CATRPWAGNSPLHF.